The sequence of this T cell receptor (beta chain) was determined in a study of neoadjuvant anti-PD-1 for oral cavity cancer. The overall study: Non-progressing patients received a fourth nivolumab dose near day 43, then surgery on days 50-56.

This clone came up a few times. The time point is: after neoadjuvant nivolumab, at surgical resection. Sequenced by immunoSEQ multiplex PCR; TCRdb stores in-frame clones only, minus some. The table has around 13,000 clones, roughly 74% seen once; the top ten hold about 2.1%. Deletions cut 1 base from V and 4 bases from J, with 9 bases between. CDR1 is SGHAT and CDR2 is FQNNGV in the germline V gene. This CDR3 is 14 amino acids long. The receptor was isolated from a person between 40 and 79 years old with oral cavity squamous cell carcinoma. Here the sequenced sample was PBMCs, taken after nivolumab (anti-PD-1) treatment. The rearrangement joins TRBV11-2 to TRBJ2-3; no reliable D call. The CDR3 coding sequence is TGTGCCAGCAGCTTAGCTTTTCTCGCAGATACGCAGTATTTT. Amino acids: CASSLAFLADTQYF.